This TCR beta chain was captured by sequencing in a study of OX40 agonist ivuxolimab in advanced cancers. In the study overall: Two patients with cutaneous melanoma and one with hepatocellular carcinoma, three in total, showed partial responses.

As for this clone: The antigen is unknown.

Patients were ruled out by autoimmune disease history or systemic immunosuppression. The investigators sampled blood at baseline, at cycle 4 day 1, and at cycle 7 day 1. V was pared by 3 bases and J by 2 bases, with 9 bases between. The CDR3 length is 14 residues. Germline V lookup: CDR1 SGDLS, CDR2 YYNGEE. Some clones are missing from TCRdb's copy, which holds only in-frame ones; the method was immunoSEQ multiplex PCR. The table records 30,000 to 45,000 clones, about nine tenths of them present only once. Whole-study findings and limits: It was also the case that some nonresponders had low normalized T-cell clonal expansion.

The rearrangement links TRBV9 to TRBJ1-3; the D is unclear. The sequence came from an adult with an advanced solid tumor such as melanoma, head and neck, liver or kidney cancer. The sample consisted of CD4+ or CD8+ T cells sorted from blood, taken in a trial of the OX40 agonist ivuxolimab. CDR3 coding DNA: TGTGCCAGCAGCGAGCAGGAAACTGGAAACACCATATATTTT. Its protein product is CASSEQETGNTIYF.